The clone carrying this TCR beta chain was counted between two and nine times. This sample was taken from a study of T-cell memory formation after mild COVID-19. TCRdb reprocessed the 5' RACE reads via MiXCR and lists one record per CDR3 protein. The profile shows 530,000 or so distinct CDR3 sequences, about 18% of them singletons. Per the germline V gene, CDR1 is SEHNR and CDR2 is FQNEAQ (reference sequence). The CDR3 covers 18 residues. The V end was cut by 5 bases, the J end by 6 bases, with 27 bases between. V gene TRBV7-9 combines with J gene TRBJ2-3; possible D gene TRBD2, 6 bases. The sequenced sample was PBMCs or a T cell subset sorted from them (not recorded which). This TCR was sampled from an adult woman who had mild COVID-19 (a few samples of this study predate the infection). Cell type and time point are not known. CDR3 bases: TGTGCCAGCAGCGTCAGCCGGGACTTCCATCCAGGGCGTGATACGCAGTATTTT. Its protein product is CASSVSRDFHPGRDTQYF.